This T cell receptor (beta chain) was captured in a study of OX40 agonist ivuxolimab in advanced cancers. Per the germline V gene, CDR1 is SGHTA and CDR2 is FQGTGA. The J segment lost 8 bases and the V segment lost 2 bases, leaving 8 bases of the junction unmatched. The CDR3 has 15 residues. Measured with immunoSEQ multiplex PCR; TCRdb has only the in-frame clones, and not every one. The table records approximately 22,000 clones, about 85% of them present only once. The rearrangement links TRBV7-3 to TRBJ2-1, with 8 bases lining up with TRBD2. Specimen: CD4+ or CD8+ T cells sorted from blood, collected in a trial of the OX40 agonist ivuxolimab. This receptor was taken from an adult with an advanced solid tumor such as melanoma, head and neck, liver or kidney cancer. CDR3: CASSLGVAGTYEQFF. The CDR3 region has the DNA TGTGCCAGCAGCTTAGGGGTAGCGGGAACCTATGAGCAGTTCTTC.